The clone carrying this TCR beta chain was observed a few times. What it recognizes is unknown. This entry comes from a study of T cell responses to AZD1222 COVID-19 vaccine. The length of the CDR3 is 14 residues. Per the germline V gene, CDR1 is SGHNT and CDR2 is YENEEA. V lost 4 bases and J 7 bases, leaving 13 bases between the germline ends. Profiled with immunoSEQ multiplex PCR; TCRdb holds only in-frame clones, not every one. The sample carries around 140,000 clones, about 91% recorded once. The study, taken as a whole, reports: Only after the peak T cell response were repertoires sampled. Nearly half of spike-specific TCRs reportedly target variant regions that are unmutated in the B.1.351 and B.1.1.7 variants. Spike as a whole was targeted by vaccine-associated CD4 TCRs, dominant at 160-218 and 743-854.

The receptor comes from an adult who received the AZD1222 COVID-19 vaccine. The sample was peripheral blood, taken 28 days after the second AZD1222 dose. This chain joins TRBV11-3 and TRBJ1-4; tentatively, D is TRBD1 (6 bases). In DNA form, the CDR3 reads TGTGCCAGCAGCTCCTCGGCAGGGGCTGAAAAACTGTTTTTT. Its translation: CASSSSAGAEKLFF.